The rows below give T cell receptor beta chains drawn from one sample of a study of cytomegalovirus exposure and HLA in healthy donors. Clones were sequenced by immunoSEQ multiplex PCR, and TCRdb holds only the in-frame ones, with some missing. The profile shows 200,000 to 250,000 clones, around nine tenths of them singletons. Sequenced sample: PBMCs. Every receptor here comes from a woman aged 18-29 years in good health and CMV-seronegative. The conserved cysteine and the conserved F or W are not part of the CDR3 here.

ASSPGFKGYT,TRBV2
ASSSPPGSYGYT,TRBV9
ASSLPTHTGELF,TRBV5-1
ASSRDRNTEAF,TRBV14
SVASGVDGYT,TRBV29-1
ASSLSSRVDSEQY,TRBV7-2
ASSFGAVEAF,TRBV7-2
ATRTLGGPYEQY,TRBV6-6
ASSYSTGDSYYEQY,TRBV6-5
ASSPSLPGQNSPLH,TRBV4-3
ASSQEQGGGNQETQY,TRBV4-2
ASSYTRNEQF,TRBV6-6
ASKWQGGDTQY,TRBV6-5
ASSYNRVNTEAF,TRBV6-5
ASSSPGQLNTGELF,TRBV2
ASSQTGLEGEKLF,TRBV4-1
ASRNPRDRDYEQY,TRBV6-6
ASSQGTSGSSDTQY,TRBV14
ASRALTGEKLF,TRBV2
ASSLAAVGGYGYT,TRBV5-8
AISESGLGTNEQF,TRBV10-3
ASSPYPQPGLAGGPLRYEQY,TRBV27
AWSRGQAESNTEAF,TRBV30
ASSQRGSPLH,TRBV11-2
SVEGTSGSTDTQY,TRBV29-1